This section outlines one T cell receptor (beta chain) sequence together with its context. This table comes from immunoSEQ multiplex PCR, and its TCRdb copy is limited to in-frame clones, with some not included. The table has 1.6 million or so clones, around 97% seen once. This CDR3 is built from 14 residues. Trimming cost V 4 bases and J 3 bases; bases outside gene matches: 7. Germline assignment: CDR1 SGHNT and CDR2 YYREEE (reference sequence). This sample is part of a study of shared clonotypes between healthy human individuals. The chain couples TRBV5-4 to TRBJ2-7, with 7 bases that match TRBD1. The sequence was obtained from a man younger than 40 in good health. The sequenced sample was naive CD4+ T cells sorted from blood. Regarding subset: CD45RA+ positively selected. The CDR3 sequence is CASSPRQGSYEQYF. CDR3 DNA sequence: TGTGCCAGCAGCCCAAGACAGGGAAGCTACGAGCAGTACTTC.